These T cell receptor beta chains were read from a single sample in a study of blood T cell repertoires in COVID-19. Repertoires were generated with immunoSEQ multiplex PCR, while TCRdb's copy carries only in-frame clones and drops some. This repertoire shows approximately 200,000 clones, approximately 80% found once; its top ten account for around 7.8%. The sample was peripheral blood. All receptors come from a woman over 75 with COVID-19, enrolled during active disease. The CDR3 runs from the conserved cysteine through the conserved F or W. D genes are given only for firm matches. Some rows have no size entry. The others give once, few or many, or a class for an expanded clone.

clone_size	j_call	d_call	v_call	cdr3_nt	cdr3_aa
.	TRBJ1-1	.	TRBV5-1	TGCGCCAGCACCTTGAGTCGGCGGTTCAACACTGAAGCTTTCTTT	CASTLSRRFNTEAFF
few	TRBJ1-2	.	TRBV5-3	TGTGCCAGAATGTGGCCTTTCTATGGCTACACCTTC	CARMWPFYGYTF
.	TRBJ2-5	TRBD1	TRBV28	TGTGCCAGCAGCCGACAGGGGCGGCAAGAGACCCAGTACTTC	CASSRQGRQETQYF
.	TRBJ1-3	TRBD1	TRBV6-5	TGTGCCAGCAGCCGGACAGGGATTGGAAACACCATATATTTT	CASSRTGIGNTIYF
.	TRBJ1-2	TRBD1	TRBV7-2	TGTGCCAGCAGCTCCCTCAGGGGGACTAACTATGGCTACACCTTC	CASSSLRGTNYGYTF
.	TRBJ1-4	.	TRBV20-1	TGCAGTGCTAGTCAGCGAGTTAATGAAAAACTGTTTTTT	CSASQRVNEKLFF
.	TRBJ1-2	.	TRBV7-9	TGTGCCAGCAGCTTTCCTGGAGGAAATGGCTACACCTTC	CASSFPGGNGYTF
.	TRBJ2-1	.	TRBV5-1	TGCGCCAGCAGCTTAGGGGACTCCTACAATGAGCAGTTCTTC	CASSLGDSYNEQFF
.	TRBJ2-5	TRBD1	TRBV7-7	TGTGCTAGCAGCCCAGGGACAGAAGAGACCCAGTACTTC	CASSPGTEETQYF
.	TRBJ2-5	.	TRBV7-2	TGTGCCAGCAGCTTAGCCACAGGGCGTACTCGGGTGGGGACCCAGTACTTC	CASSLATGRTRVGTQYF
.	TRBJ1-2	.	TRBV12-3/TRBV12-4	TGTGCCAGCAGTTTGAACAGTTTGTATGGCTACACCTTC	CASSLNSLYGYTF
.	TRBJ1-4	.	TRBV5-6	TGTGCCAGCAGCTTGGCTACAACTAATGAAAAACTGTTTTTT	CASSLATTNEKLFF
once	TRBJ2-3	TRBD2	TRBV2	TGTGCCACCAAAAAGCGGGGGCCCGGGGATACGCAGTATTTT	CATKKRGPGDTQYF
.	TRBJ2-2	.	TRBV10-3	TGTGCCATCAGTGGGAGGGCGGGGCCGAACACCGGGGAGCTGTTTTTT	CAISGRAGPNTGELFF
.	TRBJ2-1	TRBD2	TRBV4-1	TGCGCCAGCAGCCGGCTGGGATTCCTAGCGGGAGTATACAATGAGCAGTTCTTC	CASSRLGFLAGVYNEQFF
.	TRBJ2-2	TRBD2	TRBV3-1/TRBV3-2	TGTGCCAGCAGCCCTAGAGCGGGAAACACCGGGGAGCTGTTTTTT	CASSPRAGNTGELFF
.	TRBJ2-5	TRBD1	TRBV7-6	TGTGCCAGCAGCTTAGGGACAGGGGGTGGAGAGACCCAGTACTTC	CASSLGTGGGETQYF
.	TRBJ2-3	TRBD1	TRBV24-1	TGTGCCACCAGTGACCCACAGGGGACGACTCCCACAGATACGCAGTATTTT	CATSDPQGTTPTDTQYF
.	TRBJ2-2	TRBD2	TRBV7-3	TGTGCCAGCAGCTCAGGGACTAGCGGGACTACCGGGGAGCTGTTTTTT	CASSSGTSGTTGELFF
.	TRBJ1-5	TRBD1	TRBV6-5	TGTGCCAGCAGTTCTCGTCGGACAGGGATCAATCAGCCCCAGCATTTT	CASSSRRTGINQPQHF
.	TRBJ2-1	TRBD1	TRBV6-6	TGTGCCACATTCCGGGACAGGTGGAATGAGCAGTTCTTC	CATFRDRWNEQFF
.	TRBJ2-3	.	TRBV7-2	TGTGCCAGCAGCCCAACCGGACTTGACCGGGCGGGAAATACGCAGTATTTT	CASSPTGLDRAGNTQYF
.	TRBJ2-1	TRBD2	TRBV24-1	TGTGCCACCAGTGCGCGGGAGGGGACCTACAATGAGCAGTTCTTC	CATSAREGTYNEQFF
.	TRBJ2-7	.	TRBV6-2/TRBV6-3	TGTGCCAGCAGTCCCGGCCGTGCTAGCGACTCCTACGAGCAGTACTTC	CASSPGRASDSYEQYF
.	TRBJ1-1	.	TRBV7-9	TGTGCCAGCAGCTTAGGGGCAGGGGCGAACACTGAAGCTTTCTTT	CASSLGAGANTEAFF
.	TRBJ1-2	.	TRBV7-9	TGTGCCAGCAGCTTAACCGGAGGGTATGGCTACACCTTC	CASSLTGGYGYTF
.	TRBJ2-7	.	TRBV7-9	TGTGCCAGCAGTATAGGGGCTCCGGGCGAGCAGTACTTC	CASSIGAPGEQYF
.	TRBJ1-3	.	TRBV2	TGTGCCAGCAGCGCACAAGGAAACACCATATATTTT	CASSAQGNTIYF
.	TRBJ2-3	.	TRBV20-1	TGCAGTGCTAGTCGGGGGGCCCTAGCCGCAGATACGCAGTATTTT	CSASRGALAADTQYF
.	TRBJ2-7	.	TRBV10-3	TGTGCCATCCTTGGGACACGAAACGAGCAGTACTTC	CAILGTRNEQYF
.	TRBJ1-1	.	TRBV6-5	TGTGCCAGCAGCCCACGAGAAACCATGAACACTGAAGCTTTCTTT	CASSPRETMNTEAFF
.	TRBJ2-1	.	TRBV5-1	TGCGCCAGCAGCTTGGTGCCGGCGGATCTGAACAATGAGCAGTTCTTC	CASSLVPADLNNEQFF
.	TRBJ2-5	.	TRBV29-1	TGCAGCGTTTTCAGGGAGACCCAGTACTTC	CSVFRETQYF